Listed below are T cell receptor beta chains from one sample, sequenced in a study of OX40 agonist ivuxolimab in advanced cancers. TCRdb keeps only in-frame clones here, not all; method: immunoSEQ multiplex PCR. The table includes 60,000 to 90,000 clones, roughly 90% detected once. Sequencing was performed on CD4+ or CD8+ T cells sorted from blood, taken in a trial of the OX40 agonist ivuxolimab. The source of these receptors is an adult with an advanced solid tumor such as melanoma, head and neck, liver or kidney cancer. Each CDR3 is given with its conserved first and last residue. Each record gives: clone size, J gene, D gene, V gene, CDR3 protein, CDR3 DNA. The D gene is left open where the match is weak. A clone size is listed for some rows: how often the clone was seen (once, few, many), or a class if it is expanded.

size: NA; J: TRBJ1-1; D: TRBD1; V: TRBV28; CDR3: CASSFGGTGGTEAFF; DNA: TGTGCCAGCAGTTTTGGAGGGACAGGAGGCACTGAAGCTTTCTTT
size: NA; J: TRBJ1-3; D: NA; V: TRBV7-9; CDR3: CASREGSGNTIYF; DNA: TGTGCCAGCAGGGAGGGATCGGGAAACACCATATATTTT
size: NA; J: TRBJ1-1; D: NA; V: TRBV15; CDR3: CATSRVGRGPMNTEAFF; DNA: TGTGCCACCAGCAGAGTCGGCAGGGGTCCCATGAACACTGAAGCTTTCTTT
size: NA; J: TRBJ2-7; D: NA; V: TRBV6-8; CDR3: CASRRSESYEQYF; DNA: TGTGCCAGCAGGAGGTCGGAGTCCTACGAGCAGTACTTC
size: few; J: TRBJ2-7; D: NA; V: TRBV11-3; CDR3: CASSSNRPEQYF; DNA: TGTGCCAGCAGCTCAAACAGGCCCGAGCAGTACTTC
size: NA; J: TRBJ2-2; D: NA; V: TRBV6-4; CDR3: CASTLDRNTGELFF; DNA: TGTGCCAGCACCTTAGACAGGAACACCGGGGAGCTGTTTTTT
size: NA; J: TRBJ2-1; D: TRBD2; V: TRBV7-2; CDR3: CASTTAGGAERNEQFF; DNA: TGTGCCAGCACTACAGCCGGGGGGGCCGAGAGGAATGAGCAGTTCTTC
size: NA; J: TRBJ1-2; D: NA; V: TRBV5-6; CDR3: CASSYTGSNYGYTF; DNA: TGTGCCAGCAGCTATACAGGGAGTAACTATGGCTACACCTTC
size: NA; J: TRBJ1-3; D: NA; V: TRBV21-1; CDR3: CASSVRRPYWAGNTIYF; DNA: TGTGCCAGCAGCGTCCGAAGACCCTATTGGGCAGGAAACACCATATATTTT
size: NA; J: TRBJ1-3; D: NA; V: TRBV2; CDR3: CASSEIRSGNTIYF; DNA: TGTGCCAGCAGCGAGATTCGCTCTGGAAACACCATATATTTT
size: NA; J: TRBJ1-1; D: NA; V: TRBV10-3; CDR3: CAISVGENTEAFF; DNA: TGTGCCATCAGTGTAGGGGAGAACACTGAAGCTTTCTTT
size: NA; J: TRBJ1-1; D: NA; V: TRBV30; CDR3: CAWSVQLMNTEAFF; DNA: TGTGCCTGGAGTGTCCAGCTAATGAACACTGAAGCTTTCTTT
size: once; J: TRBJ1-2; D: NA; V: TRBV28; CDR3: CASSFGANYGYTF; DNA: TGTGCCAGCAGTTTCGGGGCTAACTATGGCTACACCTTC
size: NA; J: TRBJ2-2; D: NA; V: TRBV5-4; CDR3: CASSPDRAHYGELFF; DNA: TGTGCCAGCAGCCCAGACCGGGCCCACTACGGGGAGCTGTTTTTT
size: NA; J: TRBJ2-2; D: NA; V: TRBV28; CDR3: CASSLVGGRSTGELFF; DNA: TGTGCCAGCAGTTTAGTCGGGGGGCGGAGTACCGGGGAGCTGTTTTTT
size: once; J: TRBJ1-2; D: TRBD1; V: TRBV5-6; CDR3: CASSLWTGGNYGYTF; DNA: TGTGCCAGCAGCTTATGGACAGGGGGCAACTATGGCTACACCTTC
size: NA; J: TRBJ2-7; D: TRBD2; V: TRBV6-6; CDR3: CASRSSGRTEQYF; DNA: TGTGCCAGCAGATCCAGCGGGAGGACCGAGCAGTACTTC
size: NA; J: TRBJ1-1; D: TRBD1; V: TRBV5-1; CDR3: CASSANSGTGAEAFF; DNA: TGCGCCAGCAGCGCCAACTCCGGGACAGGCGCTGAAGCTTTCTTT
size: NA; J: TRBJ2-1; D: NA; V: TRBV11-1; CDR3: CASSRQGSSYNEQFF; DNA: TGTGCCAGCAGCCGGCAGGGTAGCTCCTACAATGAGCAGTTCTTC
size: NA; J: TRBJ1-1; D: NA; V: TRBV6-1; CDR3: CASREGGSEAFF; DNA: TGTGCCAGCAGGGAGGGGGGCAGTGAAGCTTTCTTT
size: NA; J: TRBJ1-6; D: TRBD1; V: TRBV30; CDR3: CAWAHRTGNSPLHF; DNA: TGTGCCTGGGCTCACCGGACAGGAAATTCACCCCTCCACTTT
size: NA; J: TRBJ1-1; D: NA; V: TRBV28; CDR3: CASSLDTNTEAFF; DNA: TGTGCCAGCAGTTTGGACACGAACACTGAAGCTTTCTTT
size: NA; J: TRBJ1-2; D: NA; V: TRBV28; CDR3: CASRAGGAENYGYTF; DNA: TGTGCCAGCAGGGCGGGGGGGGCCGAGAACTATGGCTACACCTTC
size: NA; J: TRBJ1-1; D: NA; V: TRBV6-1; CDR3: CASGPRAAGTEAFF; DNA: TGTGCCAGCGGGCCCAGGGCGGCAGGCACTGAAGCTTTCTTT
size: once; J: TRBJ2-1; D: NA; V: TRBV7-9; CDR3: CASSFSGRVDGEQFF; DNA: TGTGCCAGCAGCTTCTCCGGCAGGGTGGACGGTGAGCAGTTCTTC
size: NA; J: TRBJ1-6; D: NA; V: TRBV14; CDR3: CASSLRAGRSPLHF; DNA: TGTGCCAGCAGCCTCAGGGCGGGGAGGTCACCCCTCCACTTT
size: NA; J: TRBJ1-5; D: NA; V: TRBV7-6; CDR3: CASSLAGGVWGQPQHF; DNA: TGTGCCAGCAGCTTAGCAGGAGGGGTGTGGGGTCAGCCCCAGCATTTT
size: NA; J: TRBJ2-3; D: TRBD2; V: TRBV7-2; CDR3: CASSFLGLATDTQYF; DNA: TGTGCCAGCAGCTTTTTGGGACTAGCTACAGATACGCAGTATTTT
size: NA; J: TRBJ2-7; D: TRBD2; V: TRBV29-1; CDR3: CSVSGLAGAREQYF; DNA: TGCAGCGTTAGCGGGCTAGCGGGAGCCCGAGAGCAGTACTTC
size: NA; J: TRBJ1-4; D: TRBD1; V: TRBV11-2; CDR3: CASAGGLSNEKLFF; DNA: TGTGCCAGCGCAGGGGGGTTGTCTAATGAAAAACTGTTTTTT
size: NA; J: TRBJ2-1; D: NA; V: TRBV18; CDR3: CASSRDNEQFF; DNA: TGTGCCAGCTCTCGCGACAATGAGCAGTTCTTC
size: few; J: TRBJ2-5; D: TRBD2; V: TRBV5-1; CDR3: CASSPGGGGASGETQYF; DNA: TGCGCCAGCAGCCCCGGAGGCGGGGGGGCTTCAGGAGAGACCCAGTACTTC
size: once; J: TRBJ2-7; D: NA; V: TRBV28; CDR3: CASGWGSEQYF; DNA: TGTGCCAGCGGGTGGGGGAGCGAGCAGTACTTC
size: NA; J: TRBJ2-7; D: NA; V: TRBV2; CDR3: CASSEQASSYEQYF; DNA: TGTGCCAGCAGTGAACAGGCGAGCTCCTACGAGCAGTACTTC
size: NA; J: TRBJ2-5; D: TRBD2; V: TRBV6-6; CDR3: CASTVAGIGETQYF; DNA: TGTGCCAGCACCGTAGCGGGGATTGGAGAGACCCAGTACTTC
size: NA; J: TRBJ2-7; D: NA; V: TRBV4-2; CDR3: CASSQADGQTSYEQYF; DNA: TGTGCCAGCAGCCAAGCCGACGGACAGACCTCCTACGAGCAGTACTTC
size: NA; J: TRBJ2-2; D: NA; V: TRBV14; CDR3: CASSLRQNLRGGELFF; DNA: TGTGCCAGCAGCCTTCGGCAGAATTTGAGGGGCGGGGAGCTGTTTTTT
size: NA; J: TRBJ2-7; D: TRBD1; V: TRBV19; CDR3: CASSSGTELLGEQYF; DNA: TGTGCCAGTAGTAGTGGGACAGAGCTTTTGGGGGAGCAGTACTTC
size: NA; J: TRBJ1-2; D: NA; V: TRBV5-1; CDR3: CASSPVEGYGYTF; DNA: TGCGCCAGCAGTCCGGTCGAGGGCTATGGCTACACCTTC
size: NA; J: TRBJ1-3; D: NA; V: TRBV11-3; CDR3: CASTLRTGGSGNTIYF; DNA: TGTGCCAGCACACTCCGGACCGGGGGGTCTGGAAACACCATATATTTT
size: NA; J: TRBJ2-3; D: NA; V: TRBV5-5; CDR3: CASSSRADTQYF; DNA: TGTGCCAGCAGCTCAAGAGCAGATACGCAGTATTTT
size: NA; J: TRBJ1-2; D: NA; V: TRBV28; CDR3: CASRAPGRVVRGYTF; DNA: TGTGCCAGCCGAGCTCCCGGAAGGGTGGTCCGTGGCTACACCTTC
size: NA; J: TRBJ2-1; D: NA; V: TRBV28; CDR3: CASIQRLEQFF; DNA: TGTGCCAGCATACAGCGGCTTGAGCAGTTCTTC
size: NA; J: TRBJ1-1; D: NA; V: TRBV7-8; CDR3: CASSLQGSEAFF; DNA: TGTGCCAGCAGCTTACAGGGTTCTGAAGCTTTCTTT
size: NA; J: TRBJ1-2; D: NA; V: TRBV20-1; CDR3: CTSPHGGGYTF; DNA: TGCACCTCACCTCACGGGGGTGGCTACACCTTC
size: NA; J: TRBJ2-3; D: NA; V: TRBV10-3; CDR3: CAALPGRGTDTQYF; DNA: TGTGCCGCACTTCCGGGGCGGGGCACAGATACGCAGTATTTT
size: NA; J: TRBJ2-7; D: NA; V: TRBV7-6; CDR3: CASSLAQSGQSHEQYF; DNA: TGTGCCAGCAGCTTAGCGCAAAGCGGGCAAAGCCACGAGCAGTACTTC
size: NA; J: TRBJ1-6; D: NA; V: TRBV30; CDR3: CAWTLGRAQNSPLHF; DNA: TGTGCCTGGACCCTAGGACGGGCCCAGAATTCACCCCTCCACTTT
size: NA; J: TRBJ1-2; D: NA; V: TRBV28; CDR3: CASSQTALGGYTF; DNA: TGTGCCAGCAGTCAGACAGCACTGGGTGGCTACACCTTC
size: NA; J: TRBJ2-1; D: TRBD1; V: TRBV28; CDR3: CASSPGTGGVVWVNEQFF; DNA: TGTGCCAGCAGCCCCGGGACAGGGGGCGTTGTATGGGTAAATGAGCAGTTCTTC
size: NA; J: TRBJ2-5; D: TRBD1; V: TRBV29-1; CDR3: CSARTGGEETQYF; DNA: TGCAGCGCAAGGACAGGGGGCGAGGAGACCCAGTACTTC
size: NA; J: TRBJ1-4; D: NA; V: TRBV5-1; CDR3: CASSLFSFGNEKLFF; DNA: TGCGCCAGCAGCTTGTTCAGTTTCGGGAATGAAAAACTGTTTTTT
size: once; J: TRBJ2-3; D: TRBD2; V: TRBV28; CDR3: CASSFQTSGRQTQYF; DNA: TGTGCCAGCAGTTTTCAAACTAGCGGGAGGCAAACGCAGTATTTT
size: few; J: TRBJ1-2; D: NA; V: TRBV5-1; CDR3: CASSFGTGYGYTF; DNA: TGCGCCAGCAGCTTCGGGACGGGCTATGGCTACACCTTC
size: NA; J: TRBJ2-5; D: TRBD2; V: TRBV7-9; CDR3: CASSLSPAGGRGAQYF; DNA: TGTGCCAGCAGCTTATCGCCAGCGGGAGGGCGGGGGGCCCAGTACTTC
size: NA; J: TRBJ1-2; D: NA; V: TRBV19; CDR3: CASSIQGKSWNGYTF; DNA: TGTGCCAGTAGTATCCAGGGGAAGAGCTGGAATGGCTACACCTTC
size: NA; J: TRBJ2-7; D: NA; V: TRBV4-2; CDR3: CASSSGTSDSYEQYF; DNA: TGTGCCAGCAGCTCCGGGACGTCCGATTCCTACGAGCAGTACTTC
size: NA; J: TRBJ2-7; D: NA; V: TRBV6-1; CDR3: CASTSAYEQYF; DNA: TGTGCCAGCACGTCAGCCTACGAGCAGTACTTC
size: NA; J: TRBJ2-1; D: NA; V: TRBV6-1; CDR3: CASSGGSRVSYNEQFF; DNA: TGTGCCAGCAGTGGAGGTAGCAGGGTATCCTACAATGAGCAGTTCTTC
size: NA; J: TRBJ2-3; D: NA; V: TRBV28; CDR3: CATYRISSPDTQYF; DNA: TGTGCCACCTACAGGATTAGTAGTCCAGATACGCAGTATTTT